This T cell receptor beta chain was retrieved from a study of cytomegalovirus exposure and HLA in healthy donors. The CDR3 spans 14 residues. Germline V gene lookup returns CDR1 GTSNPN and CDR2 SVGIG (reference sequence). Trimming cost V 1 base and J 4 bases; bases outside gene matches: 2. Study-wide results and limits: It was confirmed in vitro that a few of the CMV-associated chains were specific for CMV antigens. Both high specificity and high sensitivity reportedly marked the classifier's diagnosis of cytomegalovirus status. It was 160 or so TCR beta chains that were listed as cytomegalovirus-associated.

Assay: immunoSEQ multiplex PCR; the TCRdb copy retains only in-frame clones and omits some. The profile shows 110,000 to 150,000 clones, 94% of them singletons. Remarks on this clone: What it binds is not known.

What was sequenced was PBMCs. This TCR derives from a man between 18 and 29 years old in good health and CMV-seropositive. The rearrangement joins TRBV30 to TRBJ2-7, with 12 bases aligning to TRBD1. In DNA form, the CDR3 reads TGTGCCTGGAGTGAGGGACAGGGGGCGTACGAGCAGTACTTC. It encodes CAWSEGQGAYEQYF.